These T cell receptor beta chains were read from a single sample in a study of shared T cell receptors in the human thymus. Libraries were prepared by immunoSEQ multiplex PCR; TCRdb keeps only in-frame clonotypes and omits some of them. The sample contains about 380,000 clones, more than 85% of which appear only once. Material: thymocytes. These receptors all come from a human donor. The CDR3 runs from the conserved cysteine through the conserved F or W. Fields, in order: clone size, D gene, V gene, J gene, CDR3 DNA, CDR3 protein. A D gene is named only where the DNA matches it firmly. Not every row has a clone size; where given, it reads once, few, many or a size class.

-	-	TRBV28	TRBJ1-5	TGTGCCAGCAGTTTTCCCCCCCTTTTTAATCAGCCCCAGCATTTT	CASSFPPLFNQPQHF
few	TRBD1	TRBV28	TRBJ1-3	TGTGCCAGCAGCCCCCGGAGGGACAGTCACTCTGGAAACACCATATATTTT	CASSPRRDSHSGNTIYF
once	-	TRBV11-2	TRBJ2-1	TGTGCCAGCAGCTTAGTCGGGACGGGCTACAATGAGCAGTTCTTC	CASSLVGTGYNEQFF
-	-	TRBV27	TRBJ2-5	TGTGCCAGCAATGGGACCCAGTACTTC	CASNGTQYF
-	TRBD1	TRBV14	TRBJ2-4	TGTGCCAGCAGCCCTCACAACAGGGGGCCAGCCAAAAACATTCAGTACTTC	CASSPHNRGPAKNIQYF
-	-	TRBV29-1	TRBJ2-7	TGCAGCGCTAGGGGGGACAGTCACTACGAGCAGTACTTC	CSARGDSHYEQYF
-	TRBD2	TRBV19	TRBJ2-1	TGTGCCAGTAGTTCGTGGACTAGCGGTCCCCCCGATGAGCAGTTCTTC	CASSSWTSGPPDEQFF
-	TRBD1	TRBV14	TRBJ2-7	TGTGCCAGCAGCCAAGAAGGAGGGGAATGGGACAGGGGGGACTACGAGCAGTACTTC	CASSQEGGEWDRGDYEQYF
-	-	TRBV10-3	TRBJ2-2	TGTGCCATCAGCTCATACCGGGACGAGACAAATTCCACCGGGGAGCTGTTTTTT	CAISSYRDETNSTGELFF
once	TRBD1	TRBV27	TRBJ2-1	TGTGCCAGCAGTTCCCGACCGGGACAGGGTAGGGGGGTTTTATTGTGGCAGTTCTTC	CASSSRPGQGRGVLLWQFF
-	-	TRBV18	TRBJ2-1	TGTGCCAGCTCACCGCGCTCCTACAATGAGCAGTTCTTC	CASSPRSYNEQFF
-	-	TRBV27	TRBJ2-7	TGTGCCAGCAGTCCATCGACCGGGTCCACTGAGCAGTACTTC	CASSPSTGSTEQYF
-	-	TRBV6-1	TRBJ2-3	TGTGCCAGCGTGGCAGGACCTAGCACAGATACGCAGTATTTT	CASVAGPSTDTQYF
-	-	TRBV5-1	TRBJ1-4	TGCGCCAGCAGCTTGCGGGGCCCGGTAAACCCAACTAATGAAAAACTGTTTTTT	CASSLRGPVNPTNEKLFF
-	TRBD1	TRBV5-6	TRBJ1-1	TGTGCCAGCAGCTCTCCGGGACAGGGGGGATCGAACACTGAAGCTTTCTTT	CASSSPGQGGSNTEAFF
-	-	TRBV27	TRBJ2-5	TGTGCCAGCAGTTTTCACGCGTCGCCCATAGAGACCCAGTACTTC	CASSFHASPIETQYF